This T cell receptor beta chain was recovered during a study of cytomegalovirus exposure and HLA in healthy donors. Overall study results and limits: Later work found most CMV-associated TCR beta chains apparently HLA-restricted. The study designated fewer than 200 TCR beta chains cytomegalovirus-associated. Cytomegalovirus status, reportedly, was diagnosed with high specificity and sensitivity by the classifier.

The CDR3 is made up of 14 amino acids. V gave up 6 bases and J gave up 12 bases, with 23 bases separating them. Germline V gene data show CDR1 as SEHNR and CDR2 as FQNEAQ (reference sequence). With 60 Vbeta and 13 Jbeta primers, the PCR was carried out. TCRdb's table, derived via immunoSEQ multiplex PCR, lists solely in-frame clones and lacks some. The table includes some 170,000 clones, 75% detected once. A few counts support this clone. The antigen is undetermined. Sequencing input: PBMCs. The sequence was collected from a woman in her fifties or sixties in good health and CMV-seropositive. The genes are TRBV7-9 and TRBJ1-2, with a possible D match to TRBD1 (5 bases). The CDR3 loop is CASRPSGGTVKNTF. CDR3 DNA: TGTGCCAGCAGGCCATCGGGGGGGACCGTAAAAAACACCTTC.